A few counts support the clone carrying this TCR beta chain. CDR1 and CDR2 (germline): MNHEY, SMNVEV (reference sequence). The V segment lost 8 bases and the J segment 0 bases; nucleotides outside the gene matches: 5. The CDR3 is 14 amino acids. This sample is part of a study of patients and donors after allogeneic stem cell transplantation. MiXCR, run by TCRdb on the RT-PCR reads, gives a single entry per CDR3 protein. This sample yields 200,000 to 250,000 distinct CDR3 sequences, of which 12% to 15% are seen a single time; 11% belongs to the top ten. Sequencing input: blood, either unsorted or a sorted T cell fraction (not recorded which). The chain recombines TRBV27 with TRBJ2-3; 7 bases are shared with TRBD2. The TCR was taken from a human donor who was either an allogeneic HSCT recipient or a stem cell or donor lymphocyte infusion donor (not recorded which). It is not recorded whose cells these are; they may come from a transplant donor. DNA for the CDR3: TGTGCCAGCCGGGACTACCGAAGCACAGATACGCAGTATTTT. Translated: CASRDYRSTDTQYF.